The 3 T cell receptor beta chains below were found in one sample sequenced in a study of beta chain features in type 1 diabetes (dated by TCRdb to the late 2010s). For these TCRs, the target antigens are not known. The paper as a whole reports these results and caveats: Type 1 diabetes patients showed a moderate but significant shortening of TCRB CDR3 length in all four CD4+ subsets.

The library was prepared using the immunoSEQ multiplex PCR assay. The entire amount of isolated RNA was reverse transcribed using the High Capacity cDNA Reverse Transcription Kit, so the sequenced TCRB transcripts were expressed ones. TCRdb stores this immuneACCESS table with in-frame sequences only. Part of the clones is absent; in the studies checked, under half of the shortfall reflects unresolved V genes, and no reason is known for the rest. In this sample the table shows 630,000 or so clones, more than 13% of which occur a single time. Around 0.04% of the sample belongs to the ten largest clones. Specimen: naive CD4+ T cells from blood. Reading the label with the study, this specimen's cell subset or site is: true naive CD4+ T cells. The origin of the receptors is a man aged 18 to 35 with type 1 diabetes.

This chain links TRBV6-6 with TRBJ2-6; D perhaps matches TRBD2 (6 bases). Trimming cost V 0 bases and J 10 bases, with 10 bases left between them. The CDR3 sequence is 14 residues long. CDR1 and CDR2 from the germline V gene are MNHNY and SVGAGI (reference sequence). The CDR3: CASSYSTSGNVLTF. The CDR3 DNA is TGTGCCAGCAGTTACTCGACCAGCGGGAACGTCCTGACTTTC.

Only a few counts were recorded for this clone. The chain links TRBV5-6 to TRBJ1-6, with 10 bases fitting TRBD1. J lost 8 bases, V lost 5 bases, and 7 bases had no gene match. CDR1 and CDR2 from the germline V gene are SGHDT and YYEEEE. The CDR3 contains 15 residues. The CDR3 spells CASRLGTGAYSPLHF. The CDR3 DNA reads as TGTGCCAGCAGACTTGGGACAGGGGCTTATTCACCCCTCCACTTT. Complete variable domain (other parts from reference TRBV5-6 and TRBJ1-6): DAGVTQSPTHLIKTRGQQVTLRCSPKSGHDTVSWYQQALGQGPQFIFQYYEEEERQRGNFPDRFSGHQFPNYSSELNVNALLLGDSALYLCASRLGTGAYSPLHFGNGTRLTVT.

This clone was picked up a small number of times. The chain combines TRBV29-1 with TRBJ2-7; D gene unclear. The CDR3 runs to 13 residues. Germline values: CDR1 SQVTM, CDR2 ANQGSEA. V lost 4 bases and J 0 bases, leaving 10 bases between the germline ends. The CDR3 nucleotides read TGCAGCGTTGTATTAGCATACTCCTACGAGCAGTACTTC. It codes for CSVVLAYSYEQYF.